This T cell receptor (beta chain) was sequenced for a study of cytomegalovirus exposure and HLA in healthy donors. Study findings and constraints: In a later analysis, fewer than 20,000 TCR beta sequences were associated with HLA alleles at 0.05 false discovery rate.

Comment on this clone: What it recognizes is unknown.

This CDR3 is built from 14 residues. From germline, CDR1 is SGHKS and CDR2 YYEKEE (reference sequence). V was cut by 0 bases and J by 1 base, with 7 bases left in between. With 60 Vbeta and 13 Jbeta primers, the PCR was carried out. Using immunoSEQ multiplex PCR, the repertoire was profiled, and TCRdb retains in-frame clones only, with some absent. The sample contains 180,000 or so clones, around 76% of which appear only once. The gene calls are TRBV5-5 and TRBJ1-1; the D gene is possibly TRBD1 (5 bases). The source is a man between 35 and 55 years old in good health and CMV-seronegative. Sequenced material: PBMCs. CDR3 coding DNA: TGTGCCAGCAGCTTGGCCACAGGGAACACTGAAGCTTTCTTT. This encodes CASSLATGNTEAFF. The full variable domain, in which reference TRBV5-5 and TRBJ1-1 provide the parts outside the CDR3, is DAGVTQSPTHLIKTRGQQVTLRCSPISGHKSVSWYQQVLGQGPQFIFQYYEKEERGRGNFPDRFSARQFPNYSSELNVNALLLGDSALYLCASSLATGNTEAFFGQGTRLTVV.